Detailed here is one T cell receptor beta chain. TCRdb's copy holds only in-frame clones and misses some; the assay was immunoSEQ multiplex PCR. The sample shows around 57,000 clones, around 92% of them seen only once. This entry belongs to a study of T cell changes during pregnancy in multiple sclerosis. There are 16 residues in the CDR3. J lost 2 bases, V lost 2 bases, and 7 bases had no gene match. Looked up from germline, CDR1 is SGHNT and CDR2 is YYREEE (reference sequence). This chain joins TRBV5-4 and TRBJ1-1; TRBD1 matches at 9 bases. The material sequenced was CD4+ T cells from peripheral blood mononuclear cells, taken in the third trimester of pregnancy. The receptor was isolated from a female donor with multiple sclerosis, enrolled in a pregnancy study. CDR3 region: CASSFNRGQGNTEAFF. DNA of the CDR3: TGTGCCAGCAGCTTCAACCGGGGACAGGGAAACACTGAAGCTTTCTTT.